Below, 22 T cell receptor beta chains from the same sample are listed, as sequenced in a study of blood T cell repertoires in COVID-19. TCRdb's table, derived via immunoSEQ multiplex PCR, lists solely in-frame clones and lacks some. In the table there are approximately 240,000 clones, about 85% of which are singletons. Sequenced: peripheral blood. The receptors were gathered from a woman aged 18-35 years who had recovered from COVID-19.

V is TRBV19 and J is TRBJ2-1, with D possibly matching TRBD1 (5 bases). Germline CDR1 LNHDA, CDR2 SQIVND (reference sequence). With 1 base removed from V and 6 bases from J, the gap between germline ends came to 16 bases. This CDR3 is built from 16 residues. In DNA, the CDR3 is TGTGCCAGTAGTATAGTTCAAGGATTAGGGGTCAATGAGCAGTTCTTC. Protein: CASSIVQGLGVNEQFF.

The chain combines TRBV27 with TRBJ2-5; 7 positions agree with TRBD2. The germline V gene has CDR1 MNHEY and CDR2 SMNVEV (reference sequence). V shed 4 bases and J 4 bases; nucleotides not matched to a gene: 9. The length of the CDR3 is 15 residues. The CDR3 bases are TGTGCCAGCAGTTCCGAGCGGGGCGCCCGAGAGACCCAGTACTTC. It encodes CASSSERGARETQYF.

The rearrangement links TRBV5-5 to TRBJ2-7; possible D gene TRBD1, 7 bases. Trimming took off 2 bases at V and 4 bases at J, with 22 bases between the two ends. Germline-derived CDR1 and CDR2 are SGHKS and YYEKEE (reference sequence). This CDR3 has 17 residues. CDR3: CASSFRAGQTQLYEQYF. The CDR3 bases are TGTGCCAGCAGCTTCCGCGCGGGACAGACACAACTTTACGAGCAGTACTTC.

The chain joins TRBV24-1 to TRBJ2-7; 12 bases agree with TRBD1. The CDR3 is made up of 15 amino acids. Per germline, CDR1 KGHDR and CDR2 SFDVKD. The junction had 5 bases not matched to a gene; V was cut back by 3 bases and J by 6 bases. The CDR3 bases are TGTGCCACCAGTGATCCGGGACAGGGGGCGGGCGAGCAGTACTTC. Translating it yields CATSDPGQGAGEQYF.

Here the CDR3 DNA reads TGCGCCAGCAGCCGCGACAGGAATCCCTACAATGAGCAGTTCTTC. It codes for CASSRDRNPYNEQFF. V and J are TRBV10-1 and TRBJ2-1, with a possible D match to TRBD1 (6 bases). CDR1 and CDR2 (germline): WNHNN, SYGVQD (reference sequence). CDR3 length: 15 residues. V lost 6 bases and J lost 2, with 14 bases in between.

This sequence joins TRBV25-1 and TRBJ2-2, with D perhaps matching TRBD2 (6 bases). The CDR3 has 14 residues. The V and J ends lost 11 bases and 4 bases respectively, with 17 bases between them. Germline V lookup: CDR1 MGHDK, CDR2 SYGVNS. This chain's CDR3 is CAGKVFGSTGELFF. The CDR3 bases are TGTGCCGGAAAAGTTTTCGGGAGCACCGGGGAGCTGTTTTTT.

In its sample, this clone was seen once. The V and J genes are TRBV16 and TRBJ1-1; tentatively, D is TRBD1 (6 bases). Trimming shortened V by 4 bases and J by 5 bases, and 11 bases separated the two germline ends. Germline values: CDR1 KGHSY, CDR2 FQNENV. The CDR3 totals 13 residues. The CDR3 sequence: CASSRNRDTEAFF. Here the CDR3 DNA reads TGTGCCAGCAGCCGAAACAGGGATACTGAAGCTTTCTTT.

The V call is TRBV7-9, the J call TRBJ2-7; TRBD1 agrees at 7 bases. Germline V gene sequence: CDR1 SEHNR, CDR2 FQNEAQ (reference sequence). With V trimmed by 5 bases and J by 5 bases, 12 bases remained unmatched. The CDR3 is made up of 15 amino acids. The CDR3, as DNA: TGTGCCAGCAGCACCTCCCGACAGGGCGGCCACGAGCAGTACTTC. This sequence encodes CASSTSRQGGHEQYF.

This clone has more than one count but fewer than ten. This chain links TRBV18 with TRBJ1-4, with D unclear. Germline CDR1 KGHSH, CDR2 LQKENI. The V end was cut by 1 base, the J end by 8 bases, with 8 bases between. This CDR3 comprises 13 residues. The CDR3 reads CASSPHREEKLFF. CDR3 nucleotides: TGTGCCAGCTCACCACACCGAGAGGAAAAACTGTTTTTT.

This chain uses TRBV11-3 with TRBJ2-1; 7 bases match TRBD1. This CDR3 has 14 residues. CDR1 and CDR2 (germline): SGHNT, YENEEA. The J segment lost 2 bases and the V segment lost 2 bases, leaving 0 bases of the junction unmatched. CDR3 residues: CASSLRGPYNEQFF. Written as DNA, the CDR3 is TGTGCCAGCAGCTTAAGGGGGCCCTACAATGAGCAGTTCTTC.

Here the CDR3 DNA reads TGTGCCAGCAGTTTTCCCTGGGACAGGGTAAAAGTAGCTGGAAACACCATATATTTT. Its translation is CASSFPWDRVKVAGNTIYF. This chain uses TRBV28 with TRBJ1-3; 9 nucleotides agree with TRBD1. The germline gives CDR1 MDHEN, CDR2 SYDVKM. Trimming at V came to 3 bases and at J to 2 bases, leaving 14 bases not matched to a gene. The CDR3 has 19 amino acids.

The chain uses TRBV7-2 and TRBJ2-7; 12 positions match TRBD2. This CDR3 is built from 16 residues. Unmatched junction bases numbered 10, after V lost 3 bases and J lost 7 bases. Germline CDR1 and CDR2: SGHTA and FQGNSA. The CDR3 DNA is TGTGCCAGCAGCTTGAGTGGGACTAGCGGGCAGATGGAGCAGTACTTC. Its protein product is CASSLSGTSGQMEQYF.

The CDR3 DNA sequence: TGTGCCATCAGTGAGTCGGTCCGGGATCCTCATAGCAATCAGCCCCAGCATTTT. Translating it yields CAISESVRDPHSNQPQHF. The gene calls are TRBV10-3 and TRBJ1-5, with D unclear. Trimming took 0 bases from V and 0 from J, leaving 15 bases between them. The CDR3 is made up of 18 amino acids. In germline, CDR1 is ENHRY, CDR2 SYGVKD.

The rearrangement uses TRBV10-1 and TRBJ2-1; the D gene is possibly TRBD2 (9 bases). Germline V gene data show CDR1 as WNHNN and CDR2 as SYGVQD (reference sequence). The CDR3 contains 19 residues. V was clipped by 4 bases and J by 0 bases, with 22 bases between them. As DNA, the CDR3 is TGCGCCAGCAGTGCCGGGACAGGAGTTAGCGGGAGCTCCTACAATGAGCAGTTCTTC. Translation: CASSAGTGVSGSSYNEQFF.

DNA of the CDR3: TGTGCCAGCAGCTTACCCTTCGTAGATCGCGATGAGCAGTTCTTC. It is translated as CASSLPFVDRDEQFF. The rearrangement links TRBV7-2 to TRBJ2-1, with D uncertain. The CDR3 loop spans 15 amino acids. The germline V gene encodes CDR1 SGHTA and CDR2 FQGNSA. V was pared by 2 bases and J by 8 bases, with 16 bases between. The full variable domain, with the rest looked up from reference TRBV7-2 and TRBJ2-1, is GAGVSQSPSNKVTEKGKDVELRCDPISGHTALYWYRQSLGQGLEFLIYFQGNSAPDKSGLPSDRFSAERTGGSVSTLTIQRTQQEDSAVYLCASSLPFVDRDEQFFGPGTRLTVL.

The gene calls are TRBV7-9 and TRBJ1-2; D not certain. The length of the CDR3 is 11 residues. Germline V gene lookup returns CDR1 SEHNR and CDR2 FQNEAQ (reference sequence). V lost 1 base and J lost 10, with 7 bases in between. The CDR3 region is CASSLGDDYTF. CDR3 sequence (DNA): TGTGCCAGCAGCTTAGGCGATGACTACACCTTC. The full variable domain, with the rest looked up from reference TRBV7-9 and TRBJ1-2, is DTGVSQNPRHKITKRGQNVTFRCDPISEHNRLYWYRQTLGQGPEFLTYFQNEAQLEKSRLLSDRFSAERPKGSFSTLEIQRTEQGDSAMYLCASSLGDDYTFGSGTRLTVV.

The chain employs TRBV19 and TRBJ1-6; D not resolved. Germline loops: CDR1 LNHDA, CDR2 SQIVND (reference sequence). This CDR3 is built from 12 residues. The V end lost 9 bases, the J end lost 7 bases, and 10 bases lay between the germline ends. The CDR3 here is CASGGGNSPLHF. Written as DNA, the CDR3 is TGTGCCAGCGGCGGAGGAAATTCACCCCTCCACTTT.

CDR3 in DNA: TGTGCCAGCAGCGTAGACCCCCTAGCGGGTGTCAATGAGCAGTTCTTC. It codes for CASSVDPLAGVNEQFF. The rearrangement links TRBV9 to TRBJ2-1; 8 nucleotides match TRBD2. The junction had 8 bases not matched to a gene; V was cut back by 0 bases and J by 6 bases. The germline CDR1 and CDR2 sequences are SGDLS and YYNGEE. The CDR3 consists of 16 residues.

The gene calls are TRBV9 and TRBJ1-2; tentatively, D is TRBD1 (6 bases). With 0 bases removed from V and 4 bases from J, the gap between germline ends came to 10 bases. The CDR3 spans 14 residues. CDR1 is SGDLS, CDR2 YYNGEE, per germline. The CDR3 DNA follows: TGTGCCAGCAGCGTAGGAGGGGGTTCCTATGGCTACACCTTC. Its protein is CASSVGGGSYGYTF. Complete variable domain (other parts from reference TRBV9 and TRBJ1-2): DSGVTQTPKHLITATGQRVTLRCSPRSGDLSVYWYQQSLDQGLQFLIQYYNGEERAKGNILERFSAQQFPDLHSELNLSSLELGDSALYFCASSVGGGSYGYTFGSGTRLTVV.

This chain connects TRBV19 to TRBJ1-2, with TRBD1 matching over 7 bases. Germline loops: CDR1 LNHDA, CDR2 SQIVND (reference sequence). CDR3 length: 14 residues. V shed 7 bases, J shed 0 bases, and the junction held 5 bases outside the gene matches. CDR3 coding DNA: TGTGCCAGTACCCGACAGGGCCCTAACTATGGCTACACCTTC. Its protein is CASTRQGPNYGYTF.

V and J are TRBV7-6 and TRBJ1-2; 9 bases are a match to TRBD1. The CDR3 has 17 residues. The germline V gene encodes CDR1 SGHVS and CDR2 FNYEAQ. Trimming at V came to 3 bases and at J to 2 bases, leaving 10 bases not matched to a gene. The CDR3 loop reads CASSLGQGGDTNYGYTF. The CDR3 nucleotides read TGTGCCAGCAGCTTGGGACAGGGAGGGGATACGAACTATGGCTACACCTTC.

The genes are TRBV27 and TRBJ1-3; unclear D gene. CDR1 and CDR2 (germline): MNHEY, SMNVEV (reference sequence). V lost 3 bases and J lost 4, with 13 bases in between. This CDR3 comprises 15 residues. Written as DNA, the CDR3 is TGTGCCAGCAGTTTGACTCCCGGTCCGGGAAACACCATATATTTT. Residues: CASSLTPGPGNTIYF.